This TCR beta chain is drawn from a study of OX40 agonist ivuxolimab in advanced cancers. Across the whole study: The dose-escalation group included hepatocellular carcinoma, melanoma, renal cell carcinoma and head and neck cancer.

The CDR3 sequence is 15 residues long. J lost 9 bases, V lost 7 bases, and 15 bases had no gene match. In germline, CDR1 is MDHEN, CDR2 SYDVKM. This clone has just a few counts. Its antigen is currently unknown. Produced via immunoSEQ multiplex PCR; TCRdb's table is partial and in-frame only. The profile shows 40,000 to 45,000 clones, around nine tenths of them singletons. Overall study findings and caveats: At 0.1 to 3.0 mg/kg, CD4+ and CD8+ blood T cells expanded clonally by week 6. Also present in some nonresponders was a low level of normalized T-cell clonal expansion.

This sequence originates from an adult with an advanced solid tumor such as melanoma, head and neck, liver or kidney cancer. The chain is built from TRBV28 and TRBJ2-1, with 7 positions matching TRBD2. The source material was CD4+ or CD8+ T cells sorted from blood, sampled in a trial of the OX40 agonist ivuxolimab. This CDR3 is CASKVLASGVGEQFF. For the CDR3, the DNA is TGTGCCAGCAAGGTTTTGGCTAGCGGCGTCGGTGAGCAGTTCTTC.